These T cell receptor beta chains were read from a single sample in a study of T cell responses to AZD1222 COVID-19 vaccine. TCRdb's copy holds only in-frame clones and misses some; the assay was immunoSEQ multiplex PCR. The sample yields around 94,000 clones, about 88% seen once. Source: peripheral blood, taken on day 0 of AZD1222 vaccination. These receptors all stem from an adult in good health. CDR3s include the opening cysteine and the closing phenylalanine or tryptophan. Size is omitted from some rows. Given values are once, few, many or a class for expanded clones.

.,TRBJ1-5,TRBV7-2,CASSLMGYSNQPQHF
.,TRBJ1-2,TRBV2,CASSDSGGDGYTF
.,TRBJ1-1,TRBV19,CASKRGPNTEAFF
.,TRBJ1-1,TRBV25-1,CASSEFPGRTEAFF
.,TRBJ2-5,TRBV2,CASSERLQETQYF
.,TRBJ1-3,TRBV9,CASSLGRTSGNTIYF
.,TRBJ1-1,TRBV10-2,CASSEGPEAFF
.,TRBJ1-5,TRBV19,CASIGQGGYQPQHF
.,TRBJ2-3,TRBV24-1,CATSDLPDTQYF
.,TRBJ2-7,TRBV20-1,CSASNVVQAYEQYF
.,TRBJ1-1,TRBV18,CASSPSGGRAAEAFF
.,TRBJ1-2,TRBV6-2/TRBV6-3,CASSYSWDRSNYGYTF
.,TRBJ1-3,TRBV6-5,CASSYSGRGSGNTIYF
.,TRBJ1-1,TRBV24-1,CATSYGNTEAFF
.,TRBJ2-7,TRBV29-1,CSVSGQADEQYF
.,TRBJ2-2,TRBV9,CASSAGTSAGELFF
.,TRBJ2-2,TRBV10-3,CAISQPGLGHTGELFF
.,TRBJ2-3,TRBV5-1,CASRVRGEPTDTQYF
few,TRBJ1-5,TRBV28,CASSRPGPNQPQHF
.,TRBJ2-7,TRBV28,CASSHRDREEQYF
.,TRBJ2-7,TRBV10-3,CAITNQDGSYEQYF
.,TRBJ2-1,TRBV10-3,CAIRPGPRVDEQFF
.,TRBJ1-5,TRBV5-5,CASSPGTANQPQHF
once,TRBJ2-7,TRBV4-2,CASSQAGDRSHYEQYF
.,TRBJ1-1,TRBV6-5,CASRLQDTEAFF
.,TRBJ2-7,TRBV6-5,CASSLNSVYYEQYF
.,TRBJ1-2,TRBV19,CASSILAFYGYTF
.,TRBJ2-1,TRBV5-1,CASSSGLAIYNEQFF
.,TRBJ1-2,TRBV19,CASSPTRGPGGYTF
few,TRBJ1-6,TRBV3-1/TRBV3-2,CASSQGTGQGRRGDSPLHF
.,TRBJ1-2,TRBV3-1/TRBV3-2,CASSPGTAYGYTF
.,TRBJ2-6,TRBV15,CATSRGQGTTSGANVLTF
.,TRBJ2-6,TRBV28,CASSHRKGSGANVLTF
.,TRBJ2-2,TRBV7-7,CASSPSSGELFF
.,TRBJ1-2,TRBV20-1,CSASQGGGYTF
.,TRBJ2-6,TRBV4-3,CASSQGQGPAGANVLTF
.,TRBJ1-2,TRBV19,CASSDRADYGYTF
.,TRBJ2-1,TRBV7-2,CASSSGHTLPFF
.,TRBJ2-7,TRBV11-3,CASSLDQGTGEQYF
.,TRBJ2-1,TRBV5-1,CASSLVVHNEQFF
.,TRBJ2-7,TRBV7-2,CASSLTSPGLAGEQYF
.,TRBJ2-7,TRBV6-5,CASRQGAPSYEQYF
.,TRBJ1-1,TRBV28,CASRRQGKTEAFF
.,TRBJ1-1,TRBV5-1,CASSLGTGIPRAEAFF
.,TRBJ2-1,TRBV5-8,CASSPGTSGIRDEQFF
few,TRBJ1-1,TRBV20-1,CSASTTGDLNTEAFF
.,TRBJ2-7,TRBV11-3,CASSLDTGPTYEQYF
.,TRBJ2-2,TRBV7-3,CASSFGGANTGELFF
.,TRBJ1-1,TRBV19,CASSPRQVAGDTEAFF